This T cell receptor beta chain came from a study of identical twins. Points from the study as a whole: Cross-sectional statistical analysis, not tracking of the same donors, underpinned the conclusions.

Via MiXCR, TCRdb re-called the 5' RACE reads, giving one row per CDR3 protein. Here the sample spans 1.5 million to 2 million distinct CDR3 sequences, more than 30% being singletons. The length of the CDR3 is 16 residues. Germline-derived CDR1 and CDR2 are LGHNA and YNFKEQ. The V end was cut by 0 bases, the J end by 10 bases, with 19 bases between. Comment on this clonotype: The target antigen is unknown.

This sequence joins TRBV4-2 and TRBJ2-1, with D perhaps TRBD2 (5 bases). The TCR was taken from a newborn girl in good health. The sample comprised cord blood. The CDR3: CASSQERLADPYEQFF. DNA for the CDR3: TGTGCCAGCAGCCAAGAAAGGCTAGCAGATCCCTACGAGCAGTTCTTC.